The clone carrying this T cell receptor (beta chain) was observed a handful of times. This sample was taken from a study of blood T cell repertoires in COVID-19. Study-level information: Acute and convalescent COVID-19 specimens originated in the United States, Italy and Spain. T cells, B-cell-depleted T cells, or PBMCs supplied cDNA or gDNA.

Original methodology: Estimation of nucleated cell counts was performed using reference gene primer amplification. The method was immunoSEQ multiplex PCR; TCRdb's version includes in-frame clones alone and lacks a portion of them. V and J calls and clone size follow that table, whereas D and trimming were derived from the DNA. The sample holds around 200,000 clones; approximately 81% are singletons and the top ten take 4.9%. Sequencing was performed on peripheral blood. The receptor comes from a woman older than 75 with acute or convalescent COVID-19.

CDR3 sequence reads: CASSPLAGGETQYF. CDR3 DNA: TGTGCCAGCTCACCCCTAGCGGGAGGGGAGACCCAGTACTTC. The chain combines TRBV18 with TRBJ2-5; 12 nucleotides match TRBD2. CDR1 is KGHSH and CDR2 is LQKENI in the germline V gene. The junction had 1 base not matched to a gene; V was cut back by 3 bases and J by 5 bases. The CDR3 is 14 residues long.